This T cell receptor (beta chain) is drawn from a study of T cell repertoires in cytomegalovirus infection. Study context: Alongside well-studied HLA-B-restricted CMV epitopes, recently identified HLA-C-restricted CMV epitopes were also used. A matching HLA type, together with CMV infection, was signaled by public TCR beta signatures.

TCRdb called the reads again in MiXCR, with one record for every CDR3 protein. The table records 110,000 to 150,000 distinct CDR3 sequences, approximately 30% of them present only once. The CDR3 runs to 16 residues. The V segment lost 4 bases and the J segment 7 bases; nucleotides outside the gene matches: 12. Germline-derived CDR1 and CDR2 are SEHNR and FQNEAQ (reference sequence). This clonotype came up a few times. Its antigen is unknown. The receptor was derived from a human donor in good health (CMV status not recorded). Some clones in this sample may be carry-over from other donors' samples. The sequences come from CD8+ T cells from cultured PBMCs, collected from culture after CMV antigen stimulation. The chain joins TRBV7-9 to TRBJ2-1; 8 positions match TRBD1. CDR3 DNA sequence: TGTGCCAGCAGCTCAAGCATCTGGACAGGGAGAAATGAGCAGTTCTTC. It translates to CASSSSIWTGRNEQFF.